The 6 T cell receptor beta chains in this list originate from one sample, sequenced in a study of monozygotic twins with inflammatory bowel disease. TCRdb re-called the 5' RACE reads; every CDR3 protein appears as one record, without DNA. This sample's table has around 99,000 distinct CDR3 sequences. Input material: blood. These receptors were taken from a human donor with ulcerative colitis or Crohn's disease, or a healthy co-twin of an affected twin (not recorded which).

The chain carries TRBV25-1 and TRBJ2-1; TCRdb picks TRBD1, but there is no DNA to check that call. This CDR3 is 12 amino acids long. Germline loops: CDR1 MGHDK, CDR2 SYGVNS. This chain's CDR3 is CASVRGYNEQFF.

The J gene is TRBJ1-1, the V gene TRBV28; TCRdb's D call, TRBD1, is unchecked because there is no DNA. The CDR3 contains 13 residues. Per the germline V gene, CDR1 is MDHEN and CDR2 is SYDVKM. The CDR3 loop is CASSPTVNTEAFF.

The chain is built from TRBV12-3 or TRBV12-4 and TRBJ2-1; TCRdb indicates TRBD1, and absent DNA this call remains unverified. The CDR3 is 13 residues long. CDR3: CASSPDSRNEQFF.

The chain is built from TRBV2 and TRBJ1-5. Germline CDR1 is SNHLY and CDR2 is FYNNEI. The CDR3 has 14 residues. Here the CDR3 reads CASSELGSDQPQHF.

The chain is built from TRBV10-3 and TRBJ2-1. Germline V gives CDR1 ENHRY, CDR2 SYGVKD. This CDR3 spans 13 amino acids. The CDR3 sequence: CAISAQQYTEQFF.

This sequence joins TRBV6-2 or TRBV6-3 and TRBJ2-7; lacking DNA, the TRBD2 call made by TCRdb goes unchecked. This CDR3 spans 15 amino acids. Germline lookup yields CDR1 MNHEY and CDR2 SVGEGT. CDR3 in amino acids: CASSSRDLGTYEQYF.